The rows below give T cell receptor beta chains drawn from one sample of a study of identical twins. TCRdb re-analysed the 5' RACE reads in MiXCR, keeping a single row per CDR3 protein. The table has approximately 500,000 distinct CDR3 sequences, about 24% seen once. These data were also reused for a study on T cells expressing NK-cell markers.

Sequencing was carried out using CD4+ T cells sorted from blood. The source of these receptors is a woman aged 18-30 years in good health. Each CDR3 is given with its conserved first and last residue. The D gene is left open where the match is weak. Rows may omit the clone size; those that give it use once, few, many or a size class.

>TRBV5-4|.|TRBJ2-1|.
TGTGCCAGCAGCTTGAGAGGGCGGGACGGTGAGCAGTTCTTC
CASSLRGRDGEQFF
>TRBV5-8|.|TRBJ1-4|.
TGTGCCAGCAGCTTGCGGGATTCCAAACTGTTTTTT
CASSLRDSKLFF
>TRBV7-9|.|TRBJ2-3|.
TGTGTGCTGGGGAGCACAGATACGCAGTATTTT
CVLGSTDTQYF
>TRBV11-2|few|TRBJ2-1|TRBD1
TGTGCCAGCAGCTTTAACAGGGGGCTCTACAATGAGCAGTTCTTC
CASSFNRGLYNEQFF
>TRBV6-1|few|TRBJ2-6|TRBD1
TGTGCCAGCAGACCCGGACAGGCCGGGGCCAACGTCCTGACTTTC
CASRPGQAGANVLTF
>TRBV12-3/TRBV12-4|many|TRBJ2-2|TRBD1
TGTGCCAGCAGTTCCTGGACAGGGGGAGGTACCGGGGAGCTGTTTTTT
CASSSWTGGGTGELFF
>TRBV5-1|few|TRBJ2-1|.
TGCGCCAGCAGCTTTTCGGCTAACTCCTACAATGAGCAGTTCTTC
CASSFSANSYNEQFF
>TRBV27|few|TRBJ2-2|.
TGTGCCAGCAGCGGACAGTCCTACACCGGGGAGCTGTTTTTT
CASSGQSYTGELFF
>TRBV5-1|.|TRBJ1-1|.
TGCGCCAGCGGGATAGGGATTTTGCCCCTGCACGGCACTGAAGCTTTCTTT
CASGIGILPLHGTEAFF
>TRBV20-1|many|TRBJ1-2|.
TGCAGTGCTAGCGACAGCAACTATGGCTACACCTTC
CSASDSNYGYTF
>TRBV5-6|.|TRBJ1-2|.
TGTGCCAGCAGTAAGAACGTCAGGGATTCTGGCTACACCTTC
CASSKNVRDSGYTF
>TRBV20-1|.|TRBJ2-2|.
TGCAGTGCTAGGGTTTCTTCGGGAGCGAACACCGGGGAGCTGTTTTTT
CSARVSSGANTGELFF
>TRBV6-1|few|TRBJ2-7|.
TGTGCCAGCTCAACAACTTTCCCCTCCTACGAGCAGTACTTC
CASSTTFPSYEQYF
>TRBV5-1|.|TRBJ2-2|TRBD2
TGCGCCAGCAGCTTGGGTAGCGGGGTCAACACCGGGGAGCTGTTTTTT
CASSLGSGVNTGELFF
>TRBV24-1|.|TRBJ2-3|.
TGTGCCACCAGCGCACGACAGGCGAGCACAGATACGCAGTATTTT
CATSARQASTDTQYF
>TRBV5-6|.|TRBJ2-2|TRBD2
TGTGCCAGCAGCTGGGAGGGGAACACCGGGGAGCTGTTTTTT
CASSWEGNTGELFF
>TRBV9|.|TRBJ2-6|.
TGTGCCAGCAGCCCAAGACGGATCTCTGGGGCCAACGTCCTGACTTTC
CASSPRRISGANVLTF
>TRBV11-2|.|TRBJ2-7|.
TGTGCCAGCAGCGCCGAGAGCTACGAGCAGTACTTC
CASSAESYEQYF
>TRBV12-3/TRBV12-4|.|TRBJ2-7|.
TGTGCCAGCAGGCGTACAGAGTCCTACGAGCAGTACTTC
CASRRTESYEQYF
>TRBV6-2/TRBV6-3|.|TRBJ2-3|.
TGTGCCACCATTACCGAGGGATCCACAGATACGCAGTATTTT
CATITEGSTDTQYF
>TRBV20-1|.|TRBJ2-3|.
TGCAGTGCTGGAACTCCGGGACCCCGCACAGATACGCAGTATTTT
CSAGTPGPRTDTQYF
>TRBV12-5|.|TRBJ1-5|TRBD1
TGTGCTAGTGGTTTGGGACAGGGGATCTATGGCCAGCCCCAGCATTTT
CASGLGQGIYGQPQHF
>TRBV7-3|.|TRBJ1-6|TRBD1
TGTGCCAGCAGCGCCGGGGACAGTAATTCACCCCTCCACTTT
CASSAGDSNSPLHF
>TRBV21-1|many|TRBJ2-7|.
TGTGCCAGCAGCGGCCCTCCGGACAGATTCTACGAGCAGTACTTC
CASSGPPDRFYEQYF
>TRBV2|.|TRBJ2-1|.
TGTGCCAGCAGTCGGGACTTCTACAATGAGCAGTTCTTC
CASSRDFYNEQFF
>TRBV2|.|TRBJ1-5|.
TGTGCCAGCGGGGACGGGTTCAGCAATCAGCCCCAGCATTTT
CASGDGFSNQPQHF
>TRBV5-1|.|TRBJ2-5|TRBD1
TGCGCCAGCAGGCTAGGACAGGGAGCAGAGACCCAGTACTTC
CASRLGQGAETQYF
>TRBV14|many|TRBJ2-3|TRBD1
TGTGCCAGCAGCCGACAGGGCGGGACAGATACGCAGTATTTT
CASSRQGGTDTQYF
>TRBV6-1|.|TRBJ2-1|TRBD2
TGTGCCAGCAGTACCGGACTAGCGGGGGCGGGCAATGAGCAGTTCTTC
CASSTGLAGAGNEQFF
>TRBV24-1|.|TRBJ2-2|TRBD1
TGTGCCACCAGTAACTCCGGGACAGGGCACACCGGGGAGCTGTTTTTT
CATSNSGTGHTGELFF
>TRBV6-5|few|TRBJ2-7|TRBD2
TGTGCCAGCAGTTACGTGCTAGCGGGGATCTACGAGCAGTACTTC
CASSYVLAGIYEQYF
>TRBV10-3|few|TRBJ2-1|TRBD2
TGTGCCATCACCCCTAGCGGCTTCTCCTACAATGAGCAGTTCTTC
CAITPSGFSYNEQFF
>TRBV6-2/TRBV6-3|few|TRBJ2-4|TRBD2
TGTGCCAGCAGTTACTCTTCCTTGGGGACTAGCGGGACCATCAAAGGGAACATTCAGTACTTC
CASSYSSLGTSGTIKGNIQYF
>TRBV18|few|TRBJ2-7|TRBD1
TGTGCCAGCTCACCCGACAGGGTTCATCGGTACTTC
CASSPDRVHRYF
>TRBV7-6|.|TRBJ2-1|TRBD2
TGTGCCAGCAGCCGAGGACTAGCGGCCTACAATGAGCAGTTCTTC
CASSRGLAAYNEQFF
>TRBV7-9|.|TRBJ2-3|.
TGTGCCAGCAGCCGTACTTTTGTTAGCACAGATACGCAGTATTTT
CASSRTFVSTDTQYF
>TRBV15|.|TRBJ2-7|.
TGTGCCACCAGCAGAGACGACAGGTACGAGCAGTACTTC
CATSRDDRYEQYF
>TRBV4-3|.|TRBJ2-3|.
TGCGCCAGCAGCCAAGATTACTCTGGCACAGATACGCAGTATTTT
CASSQDYSGTDTQYF
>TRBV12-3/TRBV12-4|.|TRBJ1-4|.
TGTGCCAGCAGTCAAACACCCAGGGTCGCAAAACTGTTTTTT
CASSQTPRVAKLFF
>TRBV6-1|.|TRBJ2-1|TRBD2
TGTGCCAGCAGTGTTACCGGGACTACGGAACCGTTCTTC
CASSVTGTTEPFF
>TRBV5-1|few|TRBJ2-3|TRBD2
TGCGCCAGCAGACACCATGGACTAGCGGGAACCCTATGGACAGATACGCAGTATTTT
CASRHHGLAGTLWTDTQYF